The T cell receptor beta chain described here comes from a study of blood T cell repertoires in COVID-19. Study-wide background: The United States, Italy and Spain supplied acute and convalescent COVID-19 samples. The cDNA or gDNA used as material had been derived from T cells, B-cell-depleted T cells, or PBMCs.

In the source study's methods: By means of reference gene primer amplification, nucleated cell counts were estimated. The assay was immunoSEQ multiplex PCR, and TCRdb's table has in-frame clones only and misses some. V, J and clone size were drawn from that table, and D and trimming were deduced from the DNA. The sample lists roughly 100,000 clones, approximately 89% seen once, with under 20% in the top ten. The CDR3 sequence is 16 residues long. The V gene end was trimmed by 7 bases and the J gene end by 5 bases; junction bases not matched to a gene: 9. The V gene's germline CDR1 is LGHDT and CDR2 YNNKEL (reference sequence).

This sequence was found in a woman older than 75 in a cohort sampled during active COVID-19. The V gene is TRBV3-1 (or the pseudogene TRBV3-2), the J gene TRBJ2-1; 12 bases map to TRBD2. Specimen: peripheral blood. CDR3 sequence: CASTHTSGGLNNEQFF. CDR3 sequence (DNA): TGTGCCAGCACCCATACTAGCGGGGGGCTCAACAATGAGCAGTTCTTC.